The 32 T cell receptor beta chains in this list originate from one sample, sequenced in a study of T cell responses to AZD1222 COVID-19 vaccine. This table comes from immunoSEQ multiplex PCR, and its TCRdb copy is limited to in-frame clones, with some not included. The data show around 50,000 clones, with approximately 86% seen just once and around 17% held by the top ten. Sequencing was performed on peripheral blood, taken on day 0 of AZD1222 vaccination. The receptors come from an adult in good health.

V is TRBV7-9 and J is TRBJ1-1; no clear D. In germline, CDR1 is SEHNR, CDR2 FQNEAQ (reference sequence). Between the trimmed V and J ends, which lost 2 bases and 0 bases, there was a span of 4 bases. This CDR3 is 13 amino acids long. DNA of the CDR3: TGTGCCAGCAGCTTAAATGTGAACACTGAAGCTTTCTTT. Protein product: CASSLNVNTEAFF.

The rearrangement uses TRBV7-3 and TRBJ2-1; D is unclear. CDR3 length equals 14 residues. Germline assignment: CDR1 SGHTA and CDR2 FQGTGA. The V end lost 0 bases, the J end lost 6 bases, and 9 bases lay between the germline ends. In DNA, the CDR3 is TGTGCCAGCAGCTTAACGTTGACCACCAATGAGCAGTTCTTC. As protein: CASSLTLTTNEQFF.

J is TRBJ1-1 and V is TRBV7-8; a possible D gene is TRBD1 (5 bases). The CDR3 runs to 17 residues. Trimming left V 10 bases short and J 0 bases short, with 24 bases between. CDR1 is SGHVS, CDR2 FQNEAQ, per germline. In DNA form, the CDR3 reads TGTGCCACGGACGTGGGGGGAGGTACAGGTTTGAACACTGAAGCTTTCTTT. Its protein is CATDVGGGTGLNTEAFF.

The chain is built from TRBV27 and TRBJ1-1; D gene uncertain. The CDR3 is 14 residues long. Germline values: CDR1 MNHEY, CDR2 SMNVEV (reference sequence). The V end was cut by 5 bases, the J end by 1 base, with 11 bases between. This chain's CDR3 is CASSVSERNTEAFF. The CDR3 nucleotides are TGTGCCAGCAGTGTTTCCGAGAGGAACACTGAAGCTTTCTTT.

The chain recombines TRBV7-3 with TRBJ2-2; D may correspond to TRBD1 or TRBD2 (6 bases each). Trimming cost V 0 bases and J 7 bases, with 12 bases left between them. Germline CDR1 and CDR2: SGHTA and FQGTGA. The CDR3 totals 15 residues. CDR3 region: CASSLTGGAGGELFF. In nucleotides, the CDR3 is TGTGCCAGCAGCTTAACCGGGGGCGCCGGCGGGGAGCTGTTTTTT.

This clone appeared a single time. The genes are TRBV28 and TRBJ2-1; 11 bases align to TRBD2. The CDR3 is 17 amino acids. The trim removed 5 bases at V and 4 bases at J, leaving 10 bases unmatched. Germline CDR1 reads MDHEN; CDR2 reads SYDVKM. Here the CDR3 DNA reads TGTGCCAGCAGTCTACTTTTGGCTAGCGGGAGGTACAATGAGCAGTTCTTC. It codes for CASSLLLASGRYNEQFF.

The chain combines TRBV27 with TRBJ2-3; TRBD2 matches 8 bases. Germline lookup yields CDR1 MNHEY and CDR2 SMNVEV (reference sequence). The CDR3 covers 15 residues. Germline trimming cut 3 bases from V and 4 bases from J; bases unmatched to any gene: 6. CDR3 sequence (DNA): TGTGCCAGCAGTTTCGCCGGGAGGGTGCCAGATACGCAGTATTTT. It translates to CASSFAGRVPDTQYF.

The rearrangement joins TRBV27 to TRBJ2-1; 7 positions match TRBD1. J lost 3 bases, V lost 3 bases, and 8 bases had no gene match. The CDR3 length is 16 residues. Germline CDR1 reads MNHEY; CDR2 reads SMNVEV (reference sequence). The CDR3 sequence is CASSFSGQNFYNEQFF. The CDR3, as DNA: TGTGCCAGCAGTTTTTCGGGACAGAATTTCTACAATGAGCAGTTCTTC.

The genes are TRBV19 and TRBJ1-5; D is unclear. Trimming pared 2 bases from V and 11 bases from J, leaving 19 bases between. CDR3 length: 15 residues. The germline V gene encodes CDR1 LNHDA and CDR2 SQIVND (reference sequence). CDR3 residues: CASSILVSLSNTQHF. The CDR3 DNA reads TGTGCCAGTAGTATACTTGTGTCCCTCAGTAATACCCAGCATTTT.

The chain combines TRBV18 with TRBJ1-2, with D uncertain. The CDR3 runs 16 residues. The germline gives CDR1 KGHSH, CDR2 LQKENI. The V gene lost 1 base and the J gene lost 3 bases, with 15 bases spanning the gap. In DNA form, the CDR3 reads TGTGCCAGCTCACCACAGACACGTCCTCGGGACTATGGCTACACCTTC. Amino acid sequence: CASSPQTRPRDYGYTF.

V usage is TRBV21-1 and J usage is TRBJ1-5; TRBD1, the table's D call, was not compared with the DNA. TRBV21-1 constitutes a pseudogene. The CDR3 has 18 residues. CDR3 bases: TGTGCCAGCAGCAAAGAGACCCTCCGGACAGTCTTTTCCCAGCCCCAGCATTTT. Its protein is CASSKETLRTVFSQPQHF.

This sequence joins TRBV5-1 and TRBJ1-4; 7 bases map to TRBD1. Unmatched junction bases numbered 11, after V lost 4 bases and J lost 5 bases. The CDR3 runs 16 residues. Germline values: CDR1 SGHRS, CDR2 YFSETQ. DNA for the CDR3: TGCGCCAGCAGCCCTTTTACGGACAGGCCAAATGAAAAACTGTTTTTT. Protein sequence: CASSPFTDRPNEKLFF.

The chain carries TRBV4-2 and TRBJ1-5, with D unclear. The CDR3 loop spans 15 amino acids. Between the trimmed V and J ends, which lost 0 bases and 1 base, there was a span of 7 bases. Germline V CDR1 and CDR2: LGHNA, YNFKEQ. The CDR3 region is CASSQDKLSNQPQHF. CDR3 nucleotide sequence: TGTGCCAGCAGCCAAGATAAATTGAGCAATCAGCCCCAGCATTTT.

The chain employs TRBV4-1 and TRBJ2-7; 12 nucleotides match TRBD2. The J segment lost 2 bases and the V segment lost 3 bases, leaving 14 bases of the junction unmatched. Germline loops: CDR1 MGHRA, CDR2 YSYEKL. This CDR3 is 19 amino acids long. CDR3: CASSHPPLSLAGGPYEQYF. CDR3 in DNA: TGCGCCAGCAGCCATCCCCCTCTTTCTCTAGCGGGAGGGCCCTACGAGCAGTACTTC.

As for this clone: Distinct nucleotide sequences in the sample also encode this CDR3. This rearrangement joins TRBV18 to TRBJ2-3; D gene uncertain. Trimming took 3 bases from V and 0 from J, leaving 1 base between them. Looked up from germline, CDR1 is KGHSH and CDR2 is LQKENI. The CDR3 runs 12 residues. CDR3 amino acids: CASSPSTDTQYF. Written as DNA, the CDR3 is TGTGCCAGCTCACCGAGCACAGATACGCAGTATTTT.

A remark on this clone: The junction shows a germline mismatch at one end, possibly a read error. The chain links TRBV18 to TRBJ1-4, with a weak D call TRBD1 (6 bases). CDR1 is KGHSH, CDR2 LQKENI, per germline. The CDR3 length is 15 residues. CDR3 amino acids: CASSPRGRGPEKLFF. The CDR3, as DNA: TGTGCCAGCTCGCCACGGGGCAGGGGCCCCGAAAAACTGTTTTTT.

This sequence joins TRBV7-3 and TRBJ2-1; tentatively, D is TRBD1 or TRBD2 (5 bases each). With 3 bases removed from V and 3 bases from J, the gap between germline ends came to 12 bases. This CDR3 has 15 residues. Looked up from germline, CDR1 is SGHTA and CDR2 is FQGTGA. The CDR3 region is CASSLSLGGYNEQFF. CDR3 DNA: TGTGCCAGCAGCTTGTCTCTTGGGGGCTACAATGAGCAGTTCTTC.

The chain joins TRBV19 to TRBJ1-1; D is possibly TRBD1 (5 bases). Germline V CDR1 and CDR2: LNHDA, SQIVND (reference sequence). Deletions cut 4 bases from V and 3 bases from J, with 9 bases between. This CDR3 has 13 amino acids. The CDR3: CASSKGLDTEAFF. In nucleotides, the CDR3 is TGTGCCAGTAGTAAGGGGTTGGACACTGAAGCTTTCTTT.

This sequence joins TRBV2 and TRBJ2-7, with D perhaps being TRBD1 or TRBD2 (5 bases each). Trimming cost V 4 bases and J 4 bases, with 14 bases left between them. Germline V gene sequence: CDR1 SNHLY, CDR2 FYNNEI. The CDR3 is made up of 14 amino acids. The CDR3 DNA is TGTGCCAGCAGTGTAACCGGGACGGCTTACGAGCAGTACTTC. Its translation is CASSVTGTAYEQYF.

The chain combines TRBV11-2 with TRBJ2-3; TRBD2 matches 8 bases. Trimming took 1 base from V and 1 from J; bases not matched to a gene: 7. The germline gives CDR1 SGHAT, CDR2 FQNNGV. The CDR3 contains 17 residues. The chain's CDR3 is CASSLATSGGGTDTQYF. In nucleotides, the CDR3 is TGTGCCAGCAGCTTAGCAACGAGCGGGGGAGGCACAGATACGCAGTATTTT.

The CDR3 region has the DNA TGTGCCAGCAGCTTAACGCTAGAAGACACCGGGGAGCTGTTTTTT. Protein: CASSLTLEDTGELFF. The rearrangement uses TRBV11-3 and TRBJ2-2; D uncertain. In germline, CDR1 is SGHNT, CDR2 YENEEA. CDR3 size: 15 residues. Between the trimmed V and J ends, which lost 2 bases and 3 bases, there was a span of 10 bases. Filled out from reference TRBV11-3 and TRBJ2-2, the complete variable domain reads EAGVVQSPRYKIIEKKQPVAFWCNPISGHNTLYWYLQNLGQGPELLIRYENEEAVDDSQLPKDRFSAERLKGVDSTLKIQPAELGDSAVYLCASSLTLEDTGELFFGEGSRLTVL.

The chain combines TRBV5-1 with TRBJ2-2; D may be TRBD2 (5 bases). Germline lookup yields CDR1 SGHRS and CDR2 YFSETQ. V was clipped by 4 bases and J by 6 bases, with 10 bases between them. The CDR3 spans 13 residues. Written as DNA, the CDR3 is TGCGCCAGCAGCACCACTAGAGCCGGGGAGCTGTTTTTT. Translating gives CASSTTRAGELFF. The variable domain in full, completed from reference TRBV5-1 and TRBJ2-2, reads KAGVTQTPRYLIKTRGQQVTLSCSPISGHRSVSWYQQTPGQGLQFLFEYFSETQRNKGNFPGRFSGRQFSNSRSEMNVSTLELGDSALYLCASSTTRAGELFFGEGSRLTVL.

This chain connects TRBV6-1 to TRBJ2-3, with D uncertain. Trimming took off 1 base at V and 0 bases at J, with 11 bases between the two ends. Germline loops: CDR1 MNHNS, CDR2 SASEGT. This CDR3 is 16 amino acids long. The CDR3 region is CASSEGTLRSTDTQYF. The CDR3 DNA is TGTGCCAGCAGTGAAGGGACCTTGAGAAGCACAGATACGCAGTATTTT.

This clone was recorded once. V is TRBV18 and J is TRBJ1-1; D is undetermined. The CDR3 is 13 residues long. Trimming took 3 bases from V and 1 from J, leaving 6 bases between them. Germline loops: CDR1 KGHSH, CDR2 LQKENI. CDR3 loop: CASSPLQNTEAFF. The CDR3 nucleotides are TGTGCCAGCTCACCCTTACAGAACACTGAAGCTTTCTTT. The full variable domain, its missing parts supplied by reference TRBV18 and TRBJ1-1, is NAGVMQNPRHLVRRRGQEARLRCSPMKGHSHVYWYRQLPEEGLKFMVYLQKENIIDESGMPKERFSAEFPKEGPSILRIQQVVRGDSAAYFCASSPLQNTEAFFGQGTRLTVV.

This clone was observed a handful of times. The V gene is TRBV5-1, the J gene TRBJ1-2; D uncertain. The CDR3 sequence is 13 residues long. V shed 0 bases and J shed 7 bases, with 10 bases lying between them. Germline values: CDR1 SGHRS, CDR2 YFSETQ. The CDR3 region has the DNA TGCGCCAGCAGCTTGGCTCCGGGAGGTGGCTACACCTTC. Translating it yields CASSLAPGGGYTF.

The chain is built from TRBV7-3 and TRBJ2-7, with D tentatively TRBD2 (6 bases). Germline CDR1 and CDR2: SGHTA and FQGTGA. Between the trimmed V and J ends, which lost 2 bases and 3 bases, there was a span of 11 bases. This CDR3 is 14 amino acids long. The CDR3 DNA sequence: TGTGCCAGCAGCTTAGGTGGAGGGGTCTACGAGCAGTACTTC. It yields the protein CASSLGGGVYEQYF.

This clone was counted only a few times. The chain couples TRBV6-5 to TRBJ2-2; 12 bases line up with TRBD2. The CDR3 consists of 16 residues. After removal of 4 bases from V and 4 bases from J, the junction contained 4 bases not matched to a gene. Germline V gene data show CDR1 as MNHEY and CDR2 as SVGAGI. The CDR3: CASSLTSGSLTGELFF. Here the CDR3 DNA reads TGTGCCAGCAGTTTGACTAGCGGGAGCCTCACCGGGGAGCTGTTTTTT.

The gene calls are TRBV30 and TRBJ2-5; D gene ambiguous. Trimming removed 4 bases from V and 2 bases from J, with 11 bases in between. The CDR3 runs 13 residues. Germline CDR1 and CDR2: GTSNPN and SVGIG (reference sequence). CDR3 nucleotides: TGTGCCTGGATCTCGGCGGATCAAGAGACCCAGTACTTC. As protein: CAWISADQETQYF.

CDR3 residues: CASSSDRGQAYEQYF. The DNA of the CDR3 is TGTGCCAGCAGCTCAGACAGGGGGCAGGCCTACGAGCAGTACTTC. The chain employs TRBV11-1 and TRBJ2-7, with 10 bases aligning to TRBD1. The CDR3 loop spans 15 amino acids. V lost 4 bases to trimming and J lost 2 bases; unmatched junction nucleotides: 5. Germline V gene sequence: CDR1 SGHAT, CDR2 FQDESV (reference sequence).

The genes are TRBV4-2 and TRBJ2-1; D unclear. The CDR3 consists of 14 residues. Germline values: CDR1 LGHNA, CDR2 YNFKEQ. Trimming took 0 bases from V and 8 from J, leaving 11 bases between them. The CDR3 region has the DNA TGTGCCAGCAGCCAAGAATTCTGGGTGGATGAGCAGTTCTTC. The encoded protein is CASSQEFWVDEQFF.

This sequence joins TRBV10-3 and TRBJ2-2, with D uncertain. The CDR3 covers 16 residues. V dropped 0 bases and J dropped 7 bases, with 15 bases sitting between them. The germline gives CDR1 ENHRY, CDR2 SYGVKD. The CDR3 is CAISESMVVRGGELFF. In DNA, the CDR3 is TGTGCCATCAGTGAGTCGATGGTTGTACGAGGCGGGGAGCTGTTTTTT.

The rearrangement uses TRBV9 and TRBJ2-4; 10 nucleotides match TRBD2. Trimming took 0 bases from V and 6 from J; bases not matched to a gene: 0. This CDR3 region has 14 residues. Per the germline V gene, CDR1 is SGDLS and CDR2 is YYNGEE. In DNA, the CDR3 is TGTGCCAGCAGCGTAGGACTAGCGGGAAACATTCAGTACTTC. It translates to CASSVGLAGNIQYF.